The 23 T cell receptor beta chains presented below share a single source sample, sequenced in a study of T cells in Graves' hyperthyroidism and ophthalmopathy. RNA transcripts provided the source from which TCR beta CDR3 regions were amplified. In the first-round RT-PCR of the TCR CDR3, the HTBI primer set was used. TCRdb called the multiplex PCR reads again in MiXCR, with one record for every CDR3 protein. This sample has approximately 480,000 distinct CDR3 sequences; around 21% occur once, and the top ten carry more than 20%. The sample taken for sequencing was blood. The receptors here all came from a man aged 18-30 years with Graves' hyperthyroidism.

The V call is TRBV25-1, the J call TRBJ1-1, with D possibly being TRBD1 (6 bases). Trimming cost V 3 bases and J 5 bases, with 13 bases left between them. Germline V gives CDR1 MGHDK, CDR2 SYGVNS. The CDR3 length is 14 residues. The CDR3 nucleotides are TGTGCCAGCAGTGATCCAGGGAGGGGGACTGAAGCTTTCTTT. Translating gives CASSDPGRGTEAFF. Full variable domain (rest looked up from reference TRBV25-1 and TRBJ1-1): EADIYQTPRYLVIGTGKKITLECSQTMGHDKMYWYQQDPGMELHLIHYSYGVNSTEKGDLSSESTVSRIRTEHFPLTLESARPSHTSQYLCASSDPGRGTEAFFGQGTRLTVV.

This sequence joins TRBV9 and TRBJ2-3, with 8 bases that match TRBD2. Germline V gene lookup returns CDR1 SGDLS and CDR2 YYNGEE. The CDR3 sequence is 16 residues long. The ends lost 1 base at V and 1 base at J; junction bases unmatched: 5. Here the CDR3 DNA reads TGTGCCAGCAGCGTACTAGCGGGCCTTGGCACAGATACGCAGTATTTT. It translates to CASSVLAGLGTDTQYF. Filled out from reference TRBV9 and TRBJ2-3, the complete variable domain reads DSGVTQTPKHLITATGQRVTLRCSPRSGDLSVYWYQQSLDQGLQFLIQYYNGEERAKGNILERFSAQQFPDLHSELNLSSLELGDSALYFCASSVLAGLGTDTQYFGPGTRLTVL.

In its sample, this clonotype was seen many times. The V call is TRBV9, the J call TRBJ1-2; 8 nucleotides agree with TRBD1. V trimming: 0 bases; J trimming: 4 bases; junction bases outside the gene matches: 2. Germline V gene sequence: CDR1 SGDLS, CDR2 YYNGEE. The CDR3 loop spans 14 amino acids. The CDR3 sequence is CASSVGQGLYGYTF. The CDR3 coding sequence is TGTGCCAGCAGCGTAGGACAGGGGCTCTATGGCTACACCTTC.

This chain links TRBV30 with TRBJ1-2; D remains unclear. The CDR3 extends over 12 amino acids. The V end was cut by 1 base, the J end by 6 bases, with 9 bases between. CDR1 is GTSNPN and CDR2 is SVGIG in the germline V gene (reference sequence). The CDR3 DNA reads TGTGCCTGGAGTGCGGGAGTCGATGGCTACACCTTC. Protein: CAWSAGVDGYTF.

This clonotype has ten or more counts. Germline and junction disagree at one end, which may indicate a read error. The rearrangement links TRBV28 to TRBJ1-3; D gene uncertain. Per germline, CDR1 MDHEN and CDR2 SYDVKM. CDR3 length: 13 residues. In DNA, the CDR3 is TGTGCCAGCAGTTTATGGTCTGGAAACACCGTATATTTT. Its protein is CASSLWSGNTVYF.

In its sample, this clonotype was seen many times. The CDR3 coding sequence is TGTGCCAGCAGGCCGAGTAGCGGGGTCTACGAGCAGTACTTC. Protein sequence: CASRPSSGVYEQYF. V gene TRBV6-1 combines with J gene TRBJ2-7, with 8 bases that match TRBD2. Germline V gives CDR1 MNHNS, CDR2 SASEGT. V dropped 6 bases and J dropped 3; count of bases not matched to a gene: 7. There are 14 residues in the CDR3.

In this sample, this clonotype turned up a few times. The rearrangement links TRBV12-3 or TRBV12-4 to TRBJ1-1, with D possibly matching TRBD1 (6 bases). Trimming pared 6 bases from V and 10 bases from J, leaving 18 bases between. The CDR3 consists of 13 residues. CDR3 in DNA: TGTGCCAGCAGCTCGGACAGCCTCAAGAGAGCTTTCTTT. Translated, it gives CASSSDSLKRAFF.

J is TRBJ1-1 and V is TRBV6-1, with D perhaps TRBD1 (5 bases). CDR3 length equals 14 residues. The germline V gene has CDR1 MNHNS and CDR2 SASEGT. Trimming stripped 6 bases from V and 4 bases from J, with 15 bases between. This CDR3 reads CASRPRGEGTEAFF. The CDR3 bases are TGTGCCAGCAGACCCCGGGGGGAAGGCACTGAAGCTTTCTTT.

The chain couples TRBV9 to TRBJ2-7; TRBD2 aligns across 12 bases. The CDR3 is made up of 16 amino acids. Germline values: CDR1 SGDLS, CDR2 YYNGEE. With 3 bases clipped from V and 3 bases from J, the junction kept 7 bases outside the gene matches. The CDR3 nucleotides are TGTGCCAGCAGCGCGAGAACTAGCGGGGGGCTCTACGAGCAGTACTTC. The encoded protein is CASSARTSGGLYEQYF.

This clonotype was counted at least ten times. The V call is TRBV7-9, the J call TRBJ2-7, with 7 bases fitting TRBD1. The CDR3 is 15 residues long. Germline V CDR1 and CDR2: SEHNR, FQNEAQ (reference sequence). The trim removed 5 bases at V and 2 bases at J, leaving 9 bases unmatched. CDR3 protein: CASSTPGQPTYEQYF. As DNA, the CDR3 is TGTGCCAGCAGCACCCCGGGACAGCCCACCTACGAGCAGTACTTC. The full variable domain, in which reference TRBV7-9 and TRBJ2-7 provide the parts outside the CDR3, is DTGVSQNPRHKITKRGQNVTFRCDPISEHNRLYWYRQTLGQGPEFLTYFQNEAQLEKSRLLSDRFSAERPKGSFSTLEIQRTEQGDSAMYLCASSTPGQPTYEQYFGPGTRLTVT.

This clonotype was detected many times. The chain is built from TRBV7-8 and TRBJ2-2; D might be TRBD2 (6 bases). The germline CDR1 and CDR2 sequences are SGHVS and FQNEAQ. The CDR3 consists of 16 residues. The V end lost 7 bases, the J end lost 4 bases, and 19 bases lay between the germline ends. CDR3 residues: CASTPRESWATGELFF. The CDR3 DNA sequence: TGTGCCAGCACTCCTCGGGAGAGTTGGGCCACCGGGGAGCTGTTTTTT.

Turning to this clonotype: A much larger clone differs from this one at a single base, so this may be a read error. This sequence joins TRBV12-3 or TRBV12-4 and TRBJ2-6; the match to TRBD1 covers 8 bases. This CDR3 region has 15 residues. The junction had 3 bases not matched to a gene; V was cut back by 6 bases and J by 2 bases. CDR3 loop: CASSPGGPGANVLTF. The CDR3, as DNA: TGTGCCAGCAGCCCAGGGGGCCCTGGGGCCAACGTCCTGACTTTC.

This clonotype showed up many times. J is TRBJ1-1 and V is TRBV20-1; D unresolved. V lost 6 bases and J 1 base, leaving 6 bases between the germline ends. The CDR3 extends over 11 amino acids. CDR1 DFQATT and CDR2 SNEGSKA come from the germline V gene (reference sequence). In DNA form, the CDR3 reads TGCAGTGCCCACAGGAACACTGAAGCTTTCTTT. Protein product: CSAHRNTEAFF.

With respect to this clonotype: The conserved closing phenylalanine or tryptophan is absent in this CDR3, likely reflecting a read error. This chain joins TRBV4-1 and TRBJ1-3; D is unresolved. CDR3 length: 14 amino acids. The germline V and J ends were trimmed by 2 bases and 0 bases, with 5 bases remaining between them. Germline V lookup: CDR1 MGHRA, CDR2 YSYEKL. CDR3 in DNA: TGCGCCAGCAGCCAAACGTTCTCTGGAAACACCATATATTTG. This sequence encodes CASSQTFSGNTIYL.

This clonotype has a count of ten or more. CDR3 loop: CAWSYLNTEAFF. The CDR3 nucleotides are TGTGCCTGGAGTTATCTGAACACTGAAGCTTTCTTT. The chain has TRBV30 and TRBJ1-1, with D hard to call. Trimming cost V 2 bases and J 0 bases, with 4 bases left between them. The CDR3 totals 12 residues. The V gene's germline CDR1 is GTSNPN and CDR2 SVGIG (reference sequence).

The gene calls are TRBV12-3 or TRBV12-4 and TRBJ1-5; D is unresolved. CDR3 length equals 15 residues. Trimming shortened V by 5 bases and J by 9 bases, and 20 bases separated the two germline ends. CDR3 protein: CASSPTGSPHRPQHF. DNA for the CDR3: TGTGCCAGCAGTCCTACCGGGTCCCCCCATCGGCCCCAGCATTTT.

This clonotype was seen at least ten times. The J gene is TRBJ2-2, the V gene TRBV27, with a tentative D call TRBD1 (6 bases). The germline V gene encodes CDR1 MNHEY and CDR2 SMNVEV (reference sequence). This CDR3 contains 16 residues. V was pared by 3 bases and J by 3 bases, with 14 bases between. DNA of the CDR3: TGTGCCAGCAGTTTGGGGATGAGGGGGTACACCGGGGAGCTGTTTTTT. Protein product: CASSLGMRGYTGELFF.

This clonotype has a handful of counts. This rearrangement joins TRBV6-1 to TRBJ2-2; possibly TRBD2 for D (5 bases). CDR3 size: 14 residues. V was cut by 8 bases and J by 7 bases, with 17 bases left in between. Germline CDR1 and CDR2: MNHNS and SASEGT. The CDR3 loop reads CASEAGVRGGELFF. In DNA, the CDR3 is TGTGCCAGCGAGGCGGGCGTCCGTGGCGGGGAGCTGTTTTTT.

CDR3 DNA sequence: TGTGCCAGCAGTTTAGGCAACAGGGGGGTAGCTGAAGCTTTCTTT. It encodes CASSLGNRGVAEAFF. The genes are TRBV28 and TRBJ1-1; 8 positions match TRBD1. V gave up 2 bases and J gave up 6 bases; unmatched junction bases: 8. Germline lookup yields CDR1 MDHEN and CDR2 SYDVKM. This CDR3 contains 15 residues.

This clonotype appeared many times. J is TRBJ1-2 and V is TRBV12-3 or TRBV12-4; D possibly corresponds to TRBD1 (5 bases). The CDR3 loop spans 14 amino acids. The V end lost 6 bases, the J end lost 0 bases, and 11 bases lay between the germline ends. CDR3 region: CASSSGGANYGYTF. In nucleotides, the CDR3 is TGTGCCAGCAGCTCGGGAGGGGCTAACTATGGCTACACCTTC.

This clonotype was detected ten times or more. The chain links TRBV2 to TRBJ1-2; D is uncertain. The V end lost 3 bases, the J end lost 7 bases, and 12 bases lay between the germline ends. CDR3 length: 13 amino acids. Germline assignment: CDR1 SNHLY and CDR2 FYNNEI. The CDR3, as DNA: TGTGCCAGCAGTGAGAGGCTTGGCGGTGGCTACACCTTC. Protein: CASSERLGGGYTF.

This clonotype was detected many times. The chain recombines TRBV28 with TRBJ1-2; 12 nucleotides align to TRBD1. Trimming at V came to 1 base and at J to 6 bases, leaving 18 bases not matched to a gene. The CDR3 length is 20 residues. In germline, CDR1 is MDHEN, CDR2 SYDVKM. The CDR3 region is CASSLLLGGTGGQSPNGYTF. In nucleotides, the CDR3 is TGTGCCAGCAGTTTATTGTTGGGTGGGACAGGGGGCCAAAGCCCTAATGGCTACACCTTC.

The V call is TRBV11-2, the J call TRBJ2-7; D not resolved. The CDR3 runs to 13 residues. In germline, CDR1 is SGHAT, CDR2 FQNNGV. V was pared by 10 bases and J by 2 bases, with 15 bases between. The CDR3 region has the DNA TGTGCCACCTCCCTCCACAGCGCCTACGAGCAGTACTTC. Translated, it gives CATSLHSAYEQYF.